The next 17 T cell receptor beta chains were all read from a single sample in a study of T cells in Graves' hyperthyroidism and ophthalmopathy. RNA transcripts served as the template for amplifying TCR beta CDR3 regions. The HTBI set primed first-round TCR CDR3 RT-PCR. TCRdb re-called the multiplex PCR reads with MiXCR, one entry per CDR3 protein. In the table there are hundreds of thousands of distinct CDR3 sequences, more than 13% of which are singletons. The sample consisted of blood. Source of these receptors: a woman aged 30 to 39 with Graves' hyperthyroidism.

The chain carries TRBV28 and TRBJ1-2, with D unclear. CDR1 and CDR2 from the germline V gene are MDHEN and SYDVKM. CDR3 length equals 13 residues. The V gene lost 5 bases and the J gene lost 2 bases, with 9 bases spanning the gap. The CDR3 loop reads CASSRRQNYGYTF. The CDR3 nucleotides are TGTGCCAGCAGTCGTCGGCAGAACTATGGCTACACCTTC.

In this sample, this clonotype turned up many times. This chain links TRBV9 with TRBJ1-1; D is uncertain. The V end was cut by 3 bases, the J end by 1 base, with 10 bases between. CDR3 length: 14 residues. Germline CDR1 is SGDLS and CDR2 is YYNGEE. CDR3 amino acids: CASSAQTRNTEAFF. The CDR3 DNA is TGTGCCAGCAGCGCCCAGACCCGGAACACTGAAGCTTTCTTT.

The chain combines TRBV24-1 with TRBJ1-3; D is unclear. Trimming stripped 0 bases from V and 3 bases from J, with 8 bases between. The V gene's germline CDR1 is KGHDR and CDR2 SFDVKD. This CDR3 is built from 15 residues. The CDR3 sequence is CATSDLRDNGNTIYF. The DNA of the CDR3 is TGTGCCACCAGTGATTTGAGGGATAATGGAAACACCATATATTTT.

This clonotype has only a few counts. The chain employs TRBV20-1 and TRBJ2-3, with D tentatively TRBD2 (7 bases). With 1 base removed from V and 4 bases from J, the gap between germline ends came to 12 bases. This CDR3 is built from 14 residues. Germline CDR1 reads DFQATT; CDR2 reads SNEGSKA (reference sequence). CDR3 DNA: TGCAGTGCTAGAGGGGAGGGGGGACCAGATACGCAGTATTTT. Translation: CSARGEGGPDTQYF.

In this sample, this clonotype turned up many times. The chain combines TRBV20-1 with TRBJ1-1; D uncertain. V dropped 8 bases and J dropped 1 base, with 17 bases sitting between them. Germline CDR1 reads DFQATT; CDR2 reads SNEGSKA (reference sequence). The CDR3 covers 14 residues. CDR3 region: CSCYPGSGNTEAFF. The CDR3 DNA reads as TGCAGTTGTTATCCCGGGTCGGGGAACACTGAAGCTTTCTTT.

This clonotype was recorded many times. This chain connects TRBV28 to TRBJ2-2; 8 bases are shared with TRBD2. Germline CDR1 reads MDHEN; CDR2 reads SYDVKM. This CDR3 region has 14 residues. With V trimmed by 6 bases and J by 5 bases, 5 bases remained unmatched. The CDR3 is CASRKAGETGELFF. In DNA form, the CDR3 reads TGTGCCAGCAGAAAAGCGGGAGAGACCGGGGAGCTGTTTTTT.

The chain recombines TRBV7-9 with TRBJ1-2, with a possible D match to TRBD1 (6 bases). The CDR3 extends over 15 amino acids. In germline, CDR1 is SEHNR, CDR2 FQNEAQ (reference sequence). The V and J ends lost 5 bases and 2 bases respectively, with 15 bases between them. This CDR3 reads CASSPGTPQNYGYTF. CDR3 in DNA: TGTGCCAGCAGCCCCGGGACACCACAAAACTATGGCTACACCTTC. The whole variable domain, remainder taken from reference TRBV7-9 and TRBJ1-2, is DTGVSQNPRHKITKRGQNVTFRCDPISEHNRLYWYRQTLGQGPEFLTYFQNEAQLEKSRLLSDRFSAERPKGSFSTLEIQRTEQGDSAMYLCASSPGTPQNYGYTFGSGTRLTVV.

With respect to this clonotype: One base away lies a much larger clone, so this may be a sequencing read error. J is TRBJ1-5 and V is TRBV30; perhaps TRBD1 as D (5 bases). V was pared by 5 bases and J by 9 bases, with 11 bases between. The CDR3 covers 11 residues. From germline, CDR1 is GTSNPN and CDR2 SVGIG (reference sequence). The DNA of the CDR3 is TGTGCCTGGGGCGCCGGGGGGCCCCAGCATTTT. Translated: CAWGAGGPQHF.

The CDR3 DNA follows: TGTGCCAGCAGTCCCCAGGGACAGGGGTACGAGCAGTACTTC. Protein sequence: CASSPQGQGYEQYF. J is TRBJ2-7 and V is TRBV27, with 10 nucleotides matching TRBD1. The ends lost 5 bases at V and 4 bases at J; junction bases unmatched: 5. CDR3 length equals 14 residues. Germline CDR1 MNHEY, CDR2 SMNVEV (reference sequence).

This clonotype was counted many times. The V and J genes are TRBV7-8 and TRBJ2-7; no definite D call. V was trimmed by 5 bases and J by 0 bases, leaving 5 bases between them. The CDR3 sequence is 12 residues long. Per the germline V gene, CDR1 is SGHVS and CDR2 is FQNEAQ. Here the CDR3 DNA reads TGTGCCAGCAGCCATAACTCCTACGAGCAGTACTTC. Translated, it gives CASSHNSYEQYF.

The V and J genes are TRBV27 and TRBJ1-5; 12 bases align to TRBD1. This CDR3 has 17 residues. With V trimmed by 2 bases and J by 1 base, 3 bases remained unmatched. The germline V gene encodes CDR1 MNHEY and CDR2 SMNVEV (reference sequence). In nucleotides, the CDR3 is TGTGCCAGCAGTTTAAAGGGACAGGGGGCAAGCAATCAGCCCCAGCATTTT. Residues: CASSLKGQGASNQPQHF.

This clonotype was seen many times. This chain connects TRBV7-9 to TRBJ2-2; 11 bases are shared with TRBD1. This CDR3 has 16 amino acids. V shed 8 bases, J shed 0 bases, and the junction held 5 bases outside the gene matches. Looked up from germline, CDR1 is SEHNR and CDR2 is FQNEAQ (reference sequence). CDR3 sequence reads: CASFRTGGSNTGELFF. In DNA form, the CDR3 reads TGTGCCAGCTTCCGGACAGGGGGCTCGAACACCGGGGAGCTGTTTTTT.

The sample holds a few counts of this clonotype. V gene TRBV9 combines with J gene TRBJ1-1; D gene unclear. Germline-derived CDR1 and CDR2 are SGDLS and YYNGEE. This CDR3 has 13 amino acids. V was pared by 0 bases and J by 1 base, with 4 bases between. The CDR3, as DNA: TGTGCCAGCAGCGTAGACCAGAACACTGAAGCTTTCTTT. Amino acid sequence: CASSVDQNTEAFF.

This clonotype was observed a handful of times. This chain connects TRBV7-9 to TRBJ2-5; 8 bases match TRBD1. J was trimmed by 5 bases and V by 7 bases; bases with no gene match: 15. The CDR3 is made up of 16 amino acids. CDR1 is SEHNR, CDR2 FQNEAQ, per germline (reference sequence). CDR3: CASTGGRTGSMETQYF. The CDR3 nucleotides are TGTGCCAGCACCGGAGGACGGACAGGGAGCATGGAGACCCAGTACTTC.

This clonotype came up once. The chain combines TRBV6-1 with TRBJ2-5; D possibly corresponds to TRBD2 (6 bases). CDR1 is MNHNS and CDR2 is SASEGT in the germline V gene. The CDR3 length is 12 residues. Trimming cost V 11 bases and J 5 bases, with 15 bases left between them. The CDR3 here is CASSGRGETQYF. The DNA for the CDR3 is TGTGCCTCCTCCGGGAGAGGGGAGACCCAGTACTTC.

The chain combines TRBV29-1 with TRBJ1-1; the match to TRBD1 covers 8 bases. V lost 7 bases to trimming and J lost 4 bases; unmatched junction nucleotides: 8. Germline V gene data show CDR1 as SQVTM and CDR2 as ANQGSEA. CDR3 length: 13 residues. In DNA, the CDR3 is TGCAGCGCTAGGACAGGGCTAAGCACTGAAGCTTTCTTT. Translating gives CSARTGLSTEAFF.

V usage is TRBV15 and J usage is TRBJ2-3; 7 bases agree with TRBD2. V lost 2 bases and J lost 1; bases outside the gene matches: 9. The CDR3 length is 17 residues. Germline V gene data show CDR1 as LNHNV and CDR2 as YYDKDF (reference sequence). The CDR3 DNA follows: TGTGCCACCAGCAGACCCCCCCTCGCGGGAGGCACAGATACGCAGTATTTT. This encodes CATSRPPLAGGTDTQYF.